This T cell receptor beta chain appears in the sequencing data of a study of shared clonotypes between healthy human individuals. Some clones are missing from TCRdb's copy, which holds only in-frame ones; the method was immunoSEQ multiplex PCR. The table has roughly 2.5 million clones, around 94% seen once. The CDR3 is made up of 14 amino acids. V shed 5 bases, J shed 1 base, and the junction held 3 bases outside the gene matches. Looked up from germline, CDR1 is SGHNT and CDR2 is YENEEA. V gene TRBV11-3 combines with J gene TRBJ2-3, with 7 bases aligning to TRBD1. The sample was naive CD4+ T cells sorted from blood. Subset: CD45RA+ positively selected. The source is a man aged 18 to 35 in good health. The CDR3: CASSRQGGTDTQYF. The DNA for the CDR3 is TGTGCCAGCAGCCGACAGGGAGGCACAGATACGCAGTATTTT.